This T cell receptor (beta chain) stems from a study of blood T cell repertoires in COVID-19. Sequenced by immunoSEQ multiplex PCR; TCRdb stores in-frame clones only, minus some. This sample has about 300,000 clones, with 85% found just once. Germline CDR1 LNHDA, CDR2 SQIVND (reference sequence). The CDR3 extends over 15 amino acids. Trimming took 2 bases from V and 1 from J, leaving 11 bases between them. The chain couples TRBV19 to TRBJ1-2, with D tentatively TRBD1 (5 bases). This sequence was found in a woman aged 30 to 39 who had been exposed to COVID-19. The sequencing input was PBMCs or T cells enriched from blood (not recorded which). The CDR3 coding sequence is TGTGCCAGTAGTATACGAATGGGGCATAACTATGGCTACACCTTC. Translation gives CASSIRMGHNYGYTF.